This T cell receptor (beta chain) stems from a study of T-cell reconstitution after alpha-beta-depleted transplantation in children. The authors prepared the TCRbeta library with unique molecular identifiers. MiXCR was run by TCRdb on the PCR reads, yielding one entry per CDR3 protein. In the table there are approximately 32,000 distinct CDR3 sequences, approximately 6.5% of which are singletons. This clonotype was detected ten times or more. Its antigen is not identified. The length of the CDR3 is 11 residues. Germline V gene sequence: CDR1 MNHNY, CDR2 SVGAGI (reference sequence). The V end was cut by 2 bases, the J end by 6 bases, with 4 bases between. Findings of the study overall: It was surviving recipient T cells and thymic progenitors that gave some patients high TCRbeta diversity at day 60. About two months after transplant, alpha-beta T cells reportedly came from several hundred expanded graft clones. T-cell counts and diversity were attributed mostly to newly produced T cells one year after transplant.

Sequenced here: peripheral blood, sampled 60 days after TCRalphabeta/CD19-depleted stem cell transplant. The chain uses TRBV6-6 and TRBJ1-1; D gene ambiguous. This receptor was taken from a child under two years old who had a stem cell transplant for acute myeloid leukemia, so the T cells may come from the graft donor. CDR3 amino acids: CASSYDSEAFF. The DNA for the CDR3 is TGTGCCAGCAGTTACGACTCTGAAGCTTTCTTT.